Each of the 10 T cell receptor beta chains below was sequenced from the same sample in a study of cytomegalovirus exposure and HLA in healthy donors. The table came from immunoSEQ multiplex PCR; TCRdb's copy has only in-frame clones and leaves some out. Of tens of thousands of clones in the sample, 70% to 90% were seen once. The source material was PBMCs. The receptors shown here come from a woman in her late teens or twenties in good health and CMV-seropositive.

The V and J genes are TRBV6-1 and TRBJ2-1, with 7 bases matching TRBD2. The V and J ends lost 4 bases and 9 bases, in that order; junction bases with no gene match: 9. This CDR3 has 14 amino acids. Germline lookup yields CDR1 MNHNS and CDR2 SASEGT. CDR3 sequence: CASSASGILSEQFF. The CDR3 nucleotides read TGTGCCAGCAGTGCCAGCGGGATACTGAGTGAGCAGTTCTTC.

In the case of this clone: Since a much larger clone is just one base distant, this may be a read error. The gene calls are TRBV5-1 and TRBJ1-1; D call uncertain. Germline CDR1 and CDR2: SGHRS and YFSETQ. This CDR3 has 11 amino acids. Trimming took off 4 bases at V and 1 base at J, with 2 bases between the two ends. The CDR3 here is CASSQNTEAFF. The CDR3 coding sequence is TGCGCCAGCAGCCAGAACACTGAAGCTTTCTTT. Variable domain in full (rest from reference TRBV5-1 and TRBJ1-1): KAGVTQTPRYLIKTRGQQVTLSCSPISGHRSVSWYQQTPGQGLQFLFEYFSETQRNKGNFPGRFSGRQFSNSRSEMNVSTLELGDSALYLCASSQNTEAFFGQGTRLTVV.

The V and J genes are TRBV6-1 and TRBJ1-1; TRBD1 is a possible D gene (5 bases). Germline-derived CDR1 and CDR2 are MNHNS and SASEGT. Trimming removed 2 bases from V and 3 bases from J, with 7 bases in between. The CDR3 has 13 residues. DNA for the CDR3: TGTGCCAGCAGTGAAAGGGGTGACACTGAAGCTTTCTTT. Amino acid sequence: CASSERGDTEAFF.

This chain's CDR3 is CASGRGPNTEAFF. The CDR3 region has the DNA TGTGCCAGTGGGAGAGGGCCGAACACTGAAGCTTTCTTT. The rearrangement joins TRBV6-5 to TRBJ1-1; D is uncertain. Trimming shortened V by 9 bases and J by 1 base, and 12 bases separated the two germline ends. Looked up from germline, CDR1 is MNHEY and CDR2 is SVGAGI. The CDR3 contains 13 residues.

The genes are TRBV30 and TRBJ2-1; the match to TRBD2 covers 9 bases. V trimming: 0 bases; J trimming: 4 bases; junction bases outside the gene matches: 7. The V gene's germline CDR1 is GTSNPN and CDR2 SVGIG (reference sequence). The CDR3 spans 16 residues. The chain's CDR3 is CAWSVASAGGYNEQFF. The CDR3 DNA is TGTGCCTGGAGTGTAGCGTCGGCGGGAGGGTACAATGAGCAGTTCTTC.

The rearrangement links TRBV6-5 to TRBJ1-5; D unresolved. The CDR3 spans 13 residues. Germline V CDR1 and CDR2: MNHEY, SVGAGI. V was shortened by 0 bases and J by 7 bases, with 7 bases between the two germline ends. The CDR3 DNA sequence: TGTGCCAGCAGTTACTCGAGGGAACAGCCCCAGCATTTT. Amino acid sequence: CASSYSREQPQHF.

The rearrangement links TRBV7-9 to TRBJ2-2; D possibly corresponds to TRBD2 (6 bases). Germline lookup yields CDR1 SEHNR and CDR2 FQNEAQ (reference sequence). The CDR3 has 13 amino acids. Trimming left V 6 bases short and J 6 bases short, with 11 bases between. The CDR3 region is CASRGGDAGELFF. CDR3 in DNA: TGTGCCAGCAGAGGAGGGGACGCCGGGGAGCTGTTTTTT.

The chain is built from TRBV6-1 and TRBJ2-1; D is undetermined. The germline CDR1 and CDR2 sequences are MNHNS and SASEGT. The CDR3 runs 15 residues. V lost 1 base and J lost 4, with 11 bases in between. The CDR3 region is CASSEVSARYNEQFF. As DNA, the CDR3 is TGTGCCAGCAGTGAAGTGTCAGCCAGGTACAATGAGCAGTTCTTC.

This chain uses TRBV15 with TRBJ1-5, with D hard to call. Germline-derived CDR1 and CDR2 are LNHNV and YYDKDF (reference sequence). CDR3 length: 15 amino acids. Trimming removed 0 bases from V and 2 bases from J, with 8 bases in between. The CDR3 reads CATSRERVGNQPQHF. In nucleotides, the CDR3 is TGTGCCACCAGCAGAGAGCGGGTAGGCAATCAGCCCCAGCATTTT.

This clone was seen a single time. The rearrangement links TRBV9 to TRBJ2-3; tentatively, D is TRBD2 (5 bases). CDR1 is SGDLS and CDR2 is YYNGEE in the germline V gene. Trimming took 0 bases from V and 0 from J, leaving 11 bases between them. The CDR3 covers 16 residues. The CDR3 region has the DNA TGTGCCAGCAGCGTAGCGCCTAGGACTAGCACAGATACGCAGTATTTT. Amino acid sequence: CASSVAPRTSTDTQYF.